The 14 T cell receptor beta chains presented below share a single source sample, sequenced in a study of persistence of HIV-infected CD4 T cells. These TCRs' antigens remain unknown. Sequencing used immunoSEQ version 4 in survey mode. Libraries were prepared by immunoSEQ multiplex PCR; TCRdb keeps only in-frame clonotypes and omits some of them. The sample shows 30,000 to 45,000 clones, 75% to 90% of them seen only once. Cells were stimulated with overlapping HIV-1 Gag 15-mer peptides. Memory cells lacking CD40L and CD69 with high CD45RO were sorted. Specimen: cultured CD4+ T cells from PBMCs, collected from a patient who received antiretroviral therapy. All receptors come from an adult with HIV. The donor label of this sample is uncertain.

This rearrangement joins TRBV7-3 to TRBJ2-2, with unresolved D. The V end lost 5 bases, the J end lost 2 bases, and 6 bases lay between the germline ends. Germline CDR1 and CDR2: SGHTA and FQGTGA. CDR3 length: 13 residues. This CDR3 is CASSQSNTGELFF. CDR3 bases: TGTGCCAGCAGCCAATCAAACACCGGGGAGCTGTTTTTT.

This clone has more than one count but fewer than ten. The chain recombines TRBV14 with TRBJ1-5; a weak D match, TRBD1 (6 bases). V was shortened by 4 bases and J by 3 bases, with 19 bases between the two germline ends. CDR3 length equals 17 residues. CDR1 SGHDN and CDR2 FVKESK come from the germline V gene. CDR3 DNA sequence: TGTGCCAGCAGCCGGGGGAACAGGGCGGTCAACAATCAGCCCCAGCATTTT. Amino acid sequence: CASSRGNRAVNNQPQHF.

This clone has only one observation. The chain combines TRBV18 with TRBJ2-7; 7 nucleotides line up with TRBD2. Germline V lookup: CDR1 KGHSH, CDR2 LQKENI. The CDR3 is 13 residues long. V shed 5 bases, J shed 6 bases, and the junction held 7 bases outside the gene matches. In DNA form, the CDR3 reads TGTGCCAGCTCAGGATCCAGGGAGGGCGAGCAGTACGTC. It is translated as CASSGSREGEQYV.

The chain recombines TRBV20-1 with TRBJ1-2; 7 bases line up with TRBD1. With 3 bases clipped from V and 4 bases from J, the junction kept 8 bases outside the gene matches. This CDR3 contains 14 residues. Germline V gene data show CDR1 as DFQATT and CDR2 as SNEGSKA (reference sequence). The CDR3: CSASEGRGGYGYTF. DNA for the CDR3: TGCAGTGCTAGTGAGGGCAGGGGGGGCTATGGCTACACCTTC.

The V gene is TRBV6-5, the J gene TRBJ1-6; a weak D match, TRBD1 (6 bases). Germline assignment: CDR1 MNHEY and CDR2 SVGAGI. CDR3 length equals 13 residues. Trimming removed 8 bases at V and 7 bases at J, with 12 bases between. The CDR3 DNA reads as TGTGCCAGCGGGGGGCTGGGAAATTCACCCCTCCACTTT. Translating it yields CASGGLGNSPLHF.

The genes are TRBV19 and TRBJ2-2; D is uncertain. The ends were cut back, 5 bases at V and 5 bases at J, with 12 bases in the middle. Germline CDR1 reads LNHDA; CDR2 reads SQIVND (reference sequence). The CDR3 loop spans 14 amino acids. CDR3 in DNA: TGTGCCAGTAGTTCCCACGCACCAACCGGGGAGCTGTTTTTT. Residues: CASSSHAPTGELFF. Full variable domain (missing parts from reference TRBV19 and TRBJ2-2): DGGITQSPKYLFRKEGQNVTLSCEQNLNHDAMYWYRQDPGQGLRLIYYSQIVNDFQKGDIAEGYSVSREKKESFPLTVTSAQKNPTAFYLCASSSHAPTGELFFGEGSRLTVL.

This chain uses TRBV3-1 (or the pseudogene TRBV3-2) with TRBJ2-2; D may correspond to TRBD1 or TRBD2 (5 bases each). Trimming took 1 base from V and 1 from J, leaving 13 bases between them. CDR1 and CDR2 (germline): LGHDT, YNNKEL (reference sequence). The length of the CDR3 is 17 residues. CDR3 DNA sequence: TGTGCCAGCAGCCAAGCCCGGCCTGGGGGGAACACCGGGGAGCTGTTTTTT. Translating it yields CASSQARPGGNTGELFF.

The V gene is TRBV30, the J gene TRBJ1-1; no definite D call. The V end was cut by 0 bases, the J end by 10 bases, with 15 bases between. The length of the CDR3 is 13 residues. CDR1 is GTSNPN, CDR2 SVGIG, per germline (reference sequence). DNA for the CDR3: TGTGCCTGGAGTGTATCAGGATTTTTTGTAGCTTTCTTT. Amino acids: CAWSVSGFFVAFF.

The chain combines TRBV6-4 with TRBJ1-2; D gene unclear. CDR3 length: 14 amino acids. V lost 2 bases, J lost 5 bases, and 12 bases lay in between. Per the germline V gene, CDR1 is MRHNA and CDR2 is SNTAGT. The CDR3 bases are TGTGCCAGCAGTGACAGGCCGAACAGTTATGGCTACACCTTC. Translating it yields CASSDRPNSYGYTF.

This chain links TRBV14 with TRBJ1-1; D remains unclear. Germline V gene sequence: CDR1 SGHDN, CDR2 FVKESK. Trimming removed 0 bases at V and 4 bases at J, with 12 bases between. The CDR3 runs to 15 residues. The CDR3 reads CASSQDPAGVTEAFF. CDR3 DNA sequence: TGTGCCAGCAGCCAAGACCCGGCAGGAGTCACTGAAGCTTTCTTT. The variable domain in full, completed from reference TRBV14 and TRBJ1-1, reads EAGVTQFPSHSVIEKGQTVTLRCDPISGHDNLYWYRRVMGKEIKFLLHFVKESKQDESGMPNNRFLAERTGGTYSTLKVQPAELEDSGVYFCASSQDPAGVTEAFFGQGTRLTVV.

The chain has TRBV19 and TRBJ1-2; a weak D match, TRBD1 (6 bases). The CDR3 has 13 residues. V was shortened by 7 bases and J by 2 bases, with 11 bases between the two germline ends. CDR1 and CDR2 from the germline V gene are LNHDA and SQIVND (reference sequence). The CDR3 loop reads CASTQGGNYGYTF. For the CDR3, the DNA is TGTGCCAGTACCCAAGGGGGGAACTATGGCTACACCTTC.

This clone came up a few times. The V call is TRBV6-1, the J call TRBJ1-1, with TRBD1 matching 10 bases. The germline CDR1 and CDR2 sequences are MNHNS and SASEGT. J lost 7 bases, V lost 2 bases, and 7 bases had no gene match. CDR3 length: 15 residues. CDR3 region: CASSEKWDRGGEAFF. The CDR3 nucleotides are TGTGCCAGCAGTGAAAAGTGGGACAGGGGTGGTGAAGCTTTCTTT.

The V gene is TRBV6-1, the J gene TRBJ2-7, with TRBD2 identical over 8 bases. Per the germline V gene, CDR1 is MNHNS and CDR2 is SASEGT. Trimming removed 3 bases from V and 5 bases from J; junction bases left unmatched: 9. The CDR3 is made up of 15 amino acids. The CDR3 spells CASSEISGGGDEQYF. CDR3 nucleotide sequence: TGTGCCAGCAGTGAGATAAGCGGGGGAGGGGACGAGCAGTACTTC.

This clone has just one count. The CDR3 protein is CAWIRELNTEAFF. The CDR3 DNA reads as TGTGCCTGGATCAGGGAATTGAACACTGAAGCTTTCTTT. The chain combines TRBV30 with TRBJ1-1; a possible D gene is TRBD1 (5 bases). This CDR3 region has 13 residues. Germline CDR1 is GTSNPN and CDR2 is SVGIG (reference sequence). Trimming shortened V by 4 bases and J by 0 bases, and 9 bases separated the two germline ends.